The clone carrying this T cell receptor (beta chain) showed up just once. What it recognizes is unknown. The sample is drawn from a study of T cell repertoires in cytomegalovirus infection. About the research overall: Researchers turned to recently identified HLA-C-restricted CMV epitopes as well as well-studied HLA-B-restricted ones.

Via MiXCR, TCRdb re-called the reads, giving one row per CDR3 protein. The sample has some 700,000 distinct CDR3 sequences; roughly 36% are singletons. The germline V gene encodes CDR1 SGHKS and CDR2 YYEKEE (reference sequence). The germline V and J ends were trimmed by 5 bases and 10 bases, with 19 bases remaining between them. This CDR3 comprises 15 residues. The clonotype was recovered from a human donor in good health (CMV status not recorded). Some clones in this sample may be carry-over from other donors' samples. The J gene is TRBJ1-6, the V gene TRBV5-5, with a possible D match to TRBD1 (6 bases). The sequences come from cultured PBMCs, collected from culture after CMV antigen stimulation. For the CDR3, the DNA is TGTGCCAGCAGACCTCCAGGGGACGAGGAGTCACCCCTCCACTTT. It is translated as CASRPPGDEESPLHF.